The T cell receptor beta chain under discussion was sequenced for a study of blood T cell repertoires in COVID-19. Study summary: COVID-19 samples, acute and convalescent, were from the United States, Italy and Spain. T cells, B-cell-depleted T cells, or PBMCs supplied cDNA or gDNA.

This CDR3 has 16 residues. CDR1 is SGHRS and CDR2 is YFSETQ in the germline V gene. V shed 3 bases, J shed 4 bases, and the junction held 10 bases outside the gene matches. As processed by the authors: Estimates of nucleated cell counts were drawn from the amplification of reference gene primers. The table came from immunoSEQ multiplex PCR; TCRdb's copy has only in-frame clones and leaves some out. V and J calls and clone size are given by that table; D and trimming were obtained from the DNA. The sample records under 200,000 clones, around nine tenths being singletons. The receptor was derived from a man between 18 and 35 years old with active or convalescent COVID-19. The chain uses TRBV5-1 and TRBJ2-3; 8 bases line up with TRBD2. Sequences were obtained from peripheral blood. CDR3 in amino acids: CASSSLAGPGADTQYF. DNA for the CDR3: TGCGCCAGCAGCTCTTTAGCGGGGCCAGGCGCAGATACGCAGTATTTT. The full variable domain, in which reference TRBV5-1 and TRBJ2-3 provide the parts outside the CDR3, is KAGVTQTPRYLIKTRGQQVTLSCSPISGHRSVSWYQQTPGQGLQFLFEYFSETQRNKGNFPGRFSGRQFSNSRSEMNVSTLELGDSALYLCASSSLAGPGADTQYFGPGTRLTVL.